The clone carrying this T cell receptor (beta chain) was recorded a few times. Enrolment of Seattle patients took place during active infection, and they were followed longitudinally. Per the authors' pipeline: Using reference gene primer amplification, nucleated cell counts were estimated. The method was immunoSEQ multiplex PCR; TCRdb's version includes in-frame clones alone and lacks a portion of them. The D gene and trimming were derived from the DNA, and the V and J assignments and clone size from that table. The sample lists 150,000 or so clones, about 88% occurring once. The germline gives CDR1 SGHKS, CDR2 YYEKEE (reference sequence). V shed 4 bases, J shed 5 bases, and the junction held 8 bases outside the gene matches. This CDR3 region has 14 residues. The data were taken from a study of blood T cell repertoires in COVID-19. Looking at the study overall: Both acute and convalescent COVID-19 samples were obtained from the United States, Italy and Spain. The analysed material was cDNA or gDNA that came from T cells, B-cell-depleted T cells, or PBMCs.

The receptor was derived from a man aged 55 to 70 with COVID-19, enrolled during active disease. The chain links TRBV5-5 to TRBJ1-2, with 7 bases aligning to TRBD1. The sequenced sample was peripheral blood. In DNA form, the CDR3 reads TGTGCCAGCAGCGCCAGACAGGGCGAGTATGGCTACACCTTC. This encodes CASSARQGEYGYTF.